This T cell receptor (beta chain) was sequenced for a study of T cell responses to AZD1222 COVID-19 vaccine. General study points: Of the AZD1222 recipients, only 5 to 7 were seropositive at baseline. Regions 160-218 and 743-854 dominated among vaccine-associated CD4 TCRs spanning spike. The donor group comprised mostly white British people and more females; the analysis possibly underestimated clonal diversity.

Remarks on this clone: Its matching antigen is unknown.

The method was immunoSEQ multiplex PCR; TCRdb's version includes in-frame clones alone and lacks a portion of them. The table has over 130,000 clones, roughly 92% seen once. The length of the CDR3 is 17 residues. From germline, CDR1 is SGHDT and CDR2 YYEEEE. V lost 0 bases and J 0 bases, leaving 16 bases between the germline ends. The sequences come from peripheral blood, collected on day 0 of AZD1222 vaccination. The receptor comes from an adult in good health. V gene TRBV5-6 combines with J gene TRBJ2-7; D is possibly TRBD1 or TRBD2 (6 bases each). The CDR3 DNA sequence: TGTGCCAGCAGCTTGGCCGGAGGGGGTCGTAGCTCCTACGAGCAGTACGTC. Its translation is CASSLAGGGRSSYEQYV.